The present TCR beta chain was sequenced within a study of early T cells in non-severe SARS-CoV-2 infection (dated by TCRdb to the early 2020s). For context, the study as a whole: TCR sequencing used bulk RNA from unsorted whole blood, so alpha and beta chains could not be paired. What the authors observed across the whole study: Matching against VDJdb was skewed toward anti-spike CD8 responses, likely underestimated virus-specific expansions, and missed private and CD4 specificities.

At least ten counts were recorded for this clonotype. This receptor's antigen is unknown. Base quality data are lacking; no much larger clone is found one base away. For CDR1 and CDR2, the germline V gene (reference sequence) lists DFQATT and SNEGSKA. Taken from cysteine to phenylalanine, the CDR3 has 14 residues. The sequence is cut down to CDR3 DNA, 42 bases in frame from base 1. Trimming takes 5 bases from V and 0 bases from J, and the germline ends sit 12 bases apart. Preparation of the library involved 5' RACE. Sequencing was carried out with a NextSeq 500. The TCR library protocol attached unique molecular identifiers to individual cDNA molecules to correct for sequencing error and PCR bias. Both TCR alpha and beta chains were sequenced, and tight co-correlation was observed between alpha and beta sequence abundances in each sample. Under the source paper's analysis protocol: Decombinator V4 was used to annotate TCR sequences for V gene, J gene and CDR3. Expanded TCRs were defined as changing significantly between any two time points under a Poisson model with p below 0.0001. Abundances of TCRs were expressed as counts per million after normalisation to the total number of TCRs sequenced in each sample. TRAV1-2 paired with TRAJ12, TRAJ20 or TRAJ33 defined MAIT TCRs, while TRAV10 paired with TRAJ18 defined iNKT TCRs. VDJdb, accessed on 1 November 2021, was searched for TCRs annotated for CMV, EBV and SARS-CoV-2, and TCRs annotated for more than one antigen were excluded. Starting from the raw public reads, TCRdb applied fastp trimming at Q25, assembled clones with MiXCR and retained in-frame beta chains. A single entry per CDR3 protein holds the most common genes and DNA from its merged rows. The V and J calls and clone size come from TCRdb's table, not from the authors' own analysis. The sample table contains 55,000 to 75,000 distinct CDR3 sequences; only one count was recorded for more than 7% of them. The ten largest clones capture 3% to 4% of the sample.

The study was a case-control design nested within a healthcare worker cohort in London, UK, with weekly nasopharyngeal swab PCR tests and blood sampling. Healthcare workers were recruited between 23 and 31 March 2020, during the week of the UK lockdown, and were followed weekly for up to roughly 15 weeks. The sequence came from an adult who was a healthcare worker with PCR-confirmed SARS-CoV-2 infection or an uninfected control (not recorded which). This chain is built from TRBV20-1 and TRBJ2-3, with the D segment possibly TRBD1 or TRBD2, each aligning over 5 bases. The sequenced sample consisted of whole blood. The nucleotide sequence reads TGCAGTGCTCTTCGAGGGGCTAGCACAGATACGCAGTATTTT. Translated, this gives CSALRGASTDTQYF.